The subject of this entry is one TCR beta chain. Its antigen is currently unknown. V was pared by 1 base and J by 4 bases, with 14 bases between. The CDR3 runs 14 residues. Germline V gene sequence: CDR1 SQVTM, CDR2 ANQGSEA. The time point denotes: peripheral blood 6 weeks after treatment start. Produced via immunoSEQ multiplex PCR; TCRdb's table is partial and in-frame only. The sample comprises tens of thousands of clones, roughly 88% of which are singletons, and 1.5% to 2% rests with the top ten. This record belongs to a study of PD-L1 blockade in urothelial cancer. Study-level background: Patients commenced atezolizumab in the mid-2010s, and it was given at 1,200 mg intravenously every 3 weeks. Blood analysis occurred 3 weeks (second dose) and 6 weeks after treatment start.

Study-wide results and limits: Pretreatment peripheral blood TCR clonality that fell below the median predicted better survival among the patients studied. It was durable-benefit patients whose tumor-associated blood clones expanded more at 3 weeks.

This rearrangement joins TRBV29-1 to TRBJ2-7, with D perhaps TRBD1 (6 bases). The TCR comes from a man aged 45-65 years with urothelial cancer. Sequences were derived from PBMCs, sampled around atezolizumab (anti-PD-L1) treatment. The CDR3 is CSVEVWDTYYEQYF. CDR3 coding DNA: TGCAGCGTTGAAGTTTGGGACACATATTACGAGCAGTACTTC.